A selection of T cell receptor beta chains follows, all from one sample in a study of blood T cell repertoires in COVID-19. TCRdb's table, derived via immunoSEQ multiplex PCR, lists solely in-frame clones and lacks some. The data hold about 210,000 clones, with about 87% observed a single time. Sequencing was carried out using PBMCs or T cells enriched from blood (not recorded which). These receptors originate from a man aged 18 to 30 with acute COVID-19. Each CDR3 is given with its conserved first and last residue. The D gene is left open where the match is weak. Clone size, where shown, is once, few, many, or a class for clones that have expanded.

d_call	v_call	clone_size	j_call	cdr3_nt	cdr3_aa
TRBD2	TRBV30	-	TRBJ2-1	TGTGCCTGGAGTGGCGGGGCTAGCGGGAGCCGGAATGAGCAGTTCTTC	CAWSGGASGSRNEQFF
-	TRBV6-6	-	TRBJ2-7	TGTGCCAGCAGTTACTCGAGCAGGCGGGGGCGCGAGCAGTACTTC	CASSYSSRRGREQYF
-	TRBV10-2	-	TRBJ2-1	TGCGCCAGCAGTGCTACTAGAGATTACAATGAGCAGTTCTTC	CASSATRDYNEQFF
-	TRBV13	-	TRBJ2-5	TGTGCCAGCAGCCAACGCCAGTTTGGGAGGGGGATAGAGACCCAGTACTTC	CASSQRQFGRGIETQYF
TRBD2	TRBV5-1	-	TRBJ2-3	TGCGCCAGCAGCTTAAGTACTAGCGCTAGCACAGATACGCAGTATTTT	CASSLSTSASTDTQYF
TRBD2	TRBV11-1	-	TRBJ2-1	TGTGCCAGCAGCTTAGCCCCGCCAGGGCTAGCGGGAATTCATGAGCAGTTCTTC	CASSLAPPGLAGIHEQFF
TRBD1	TRBV7-6	-	TRBJ1-3	TGTGCCAGCAGCTTAGGGCTGGGACAGGGATGGAACACCATATATTTT	CASSLGLGQGWNTIYF
-	TRBV6-2/TRBV6-3	-	TRBJ2-3	TGTGCCAGCAGTTACTCACAGTATACAGATACGCAGTATTTT	CASSYSQYTDTQYF
-	TRBV7-8	once	TRBJ2-1	TGTGCCAGCAGGGAGGGTCCCCCCAATGAGCAGTTCTTC	CASREGPPNEQFF
TRBD1	TRBV19	-	TRBJ2-1	TGTGCCAGTAGTATCAGGCCCGGACAGGGGGCCAATGAGCAGTTCTTC	CASSIRPGQGANEQFF
-	TRBV6-2/TRBV6-3	-	TRBJ1-6	TGTGCCAGCAGTACCCAGGACAGAGTTAATTCACCCCTCCACTTT	CASSTQDRVNSPLHF
TRBD2	TRBV6-1	once	TRBJ2-7	TGTGCCAGCAGTGCCCTCCTAGCGGGGTCCTCCTACGAGCAGTACTTC	CASSALLAGSSYEQYF
-	TRBV4-2	-	TRBJ2-3	TGTGCCAGCAGCCAGACAACAACAGATACGCAGTATTTT	CASSQTTTDTQYF
-	TRBV4-3	-	TRBJ2-3	TGCGCCAGCAGCCAAGGGGGGCTAAGCGGGAACCCCACAGATACGCAGTATTTT	CASSQGGLSGNPTDTQYF
-	TRBV28	-	TRBJ2-1	TGTGCCAGCAGTTTAGGGGCTGTCAATGGTGATGAGCAGTTCTTC	CASSLGAVNGDEQFF
-	TRBV19	-	TRBJ2-5	TGTGCCAGTAGTATAGGTAACAGCCAGACGGAGACCCAGTACTTC	CASSIGNSQTETQYF
TRBD1	TRBV4-3	-	TRBJ2-5	TGCGCCAGCAGCTCGGGACAGCAAGAGACCCAGTACTTC	CASSSGQQETQYF
TRBD1	TRBV2	-	TRBJ1-1	TGTGCCAGCAGTGCCACCACAGGGGGTATGAACACTGAAGCTTTCTTT	CASSATTGGMNTEAFF
-	TRBV28	once	TRBJ1-6	TGTGCCAGCACCATCCCGGATTCACCCCTCCACTTT	CASTIPDSPLHF
TRBD2	TRBV2	-	TRBJ2-4	TGTGCCAGCAGTGTTGAGGCGGGAGAGACCCTAGCCAAAAACATTCAGTACTTC	CASSVEAGETLAKNIQYF
TRBD2	TRBV5-4	-	TRBJ2-5	TGTGCCAGCAGCTTGCTAGCGGGGATACTTACCTCCCAAGAGACCCAGTACTTC	CASSLLAGILTSQETQYF
-	TRBV7-6	-	TRBJ1-2	TGTGCCAGCAGCTTATCTCCGGGGGATCCTCTGAGCTACACCTTC	CASSLSPGDPLSYTF
-	TRBV19	-	TRBJ1-1	TGTGCCAGTAGTACTCAGATGATGAACACTGAAGCTTTCTTT	CASSTQMMNTEAFF
TRBD1	TRBV27	many	TRBJ1-1	TGTGCCAGCCGTACTTTAGGGGGCGGCACTGAAGCTTTCTTT	CASRTLGGGTEAFF
TRBD1	TRBV5-1	-	TRBJ1-2	TGCGCCAGCAGCTGGGGACAGACCTATGGCTACACCTTC	CASSWGQTYGYTF
TRBD1	TRBV28	-	TRBJ1-5	TGTGCCAGCAGTTTGGGACAGACTTTGGATCAGCCCCAGCATTTT	CASSLGQTLDQPQHF
TRBD1	TRBV6-5	-	TRBJ1-1	TGTGCCAGCAGAGGAGGACAGGGGACTGAAGCTTTCTTT	CASRGGQGTEAFF
TRBD1	TRBV28	-	TRBJ1-5	TGTGCCAGCAGTACGACAGGGATCAATCAGCCCCAGCATTTT	CASSTTGINQPQHF
TRBD1	TRBV28	-	TRBJ1-2	TGTGCCAGCAGTTTATACTCCGCAGGGGGAGGCTACACCTTC	CASSLYSAGGGYTF
-	TRBV19	few	TRBJ1-6	TGTGCCAGTACCCCCCGGTCACGAGATTCACCCCTCCACTTT	CASTPRSRDSPLHF
TRBD2	TRBV13	-	TRBJ2-1	TGTGCCAGCAGCCCAAGATGGGGAGGGCATGACAATGAGCAGTTCTTC	CASSPRWGGHDNEQFF
TRBD2	TRBV29-1	-	TRBJ2-1	TGCAGCGTTGCCGGGACTACTAATGAGCAGTTCTTC	CSVAGTTNEQFF
-	TRBV4-2	-	TRBJ2-7	TGTGCCAGCAGCCAAGGAATTCGTACTTACAGCTACGAGCAGTACTTC	CASSQGIRTYSYEQYF
TRBD2	TRBV27	few	TRBJ2-7	TGTGCCAGCAGTTTATTGAGGGGGACTAGCGGAATGTACGAGCAGTACTTC	CASSLLRGTSGMYEQYF
TRBD2	TRBV7-9	-	TRBJ2-1	TGTGCCAGCAGCCCTGGGACTATGGGCCCCTATGAGCAGTTCTTC	CASSPGTMGPYEQFF
-	TRBV10-3	-	TRBJ2-1	TGTGCCATCAGTGAGGGGACTCAGGCCTACAATGAGCAGTTCTTC	CAISEGTQAYNEQFF
TRBD2	TRBV9	-	TRBJ2-1	TGTGCCAGCAGCGTATCCGGCGGGGCTAGCGGAAACAATGAGCAGTTCTTC	CASSVSGGASGNNEQFF
-	TRBV6-5	-	TRBJ1-1	TGTGCCAGCAGTTACGGGGGCGCGACTGAAGCTTTCTTT	CASSYGGATEAFF
TRBD1	TRBV28	-	TRBJ2-1	TGTGCCAGCAGTCCTCCGGGACAGGGATACAATGAGCAGTTCTTC	CASSPPGQGYNEQFF
TRBD2	TRBV6-5	-	TRBJ2-3	TGTGCCAGCAGTTACCGTAGCGGGAGAGGAGCAGATACGCAGTATTTT	CASSYRSGRGADTQYF
-	TRBV11-3	-	TRBJ2-5	TGTGCCAGCAGCCCCGGCAGGGGATCGGAGACCCAGTACTTC	CASSPGRGSETQYF
-	TRBV18	-	TRBJ1-3	TGTGCCAGCTCACCCAGCTCTATGGGGAGGGCTGGAAACACCATATATTTT	CASSPSSMGRAGNTIYF
-	TRBV11-2	few	TRBJ2-3	TGTGCCAGCAGCTTATACCTCCCGTATTTAGGCACAGATACGCAGTATTTT	CASSLYLPYLGTDTQYF
TRBD1	TRBV27	few	TRBJ2-7	TGTGCCAGCAGTTTATTGAGGGACAGGGCCCACGAGCAGTACTTC	CASSLLRDRAHEQYF
TRBD1	TRBV11-3	-	TRBJ1-3	TGTGCCAGCAGCTTAATCAGGGGGCCCGGTGGAAACACCATATATTTT	CASSLIRGPGGNTIYF
-	TRBV6-1	once	TRBJ1-4	TGTGCCAGCAGTGAAGGGCAGTTGACAACTAATGAAAAACTGTTTTTT	CASSEGQLTTNEKLFF
-	TRBV27	-	TRBJ1-2	TGTGCCAGCAGTTTATCGAGCCAGGCTGGCTACACCTTC	CASSLSSQAGYTF
-	TRBV28	-	TRBJ1-1	TGTGCCAGCCATGTGATCGGGGGGAACACTGAAGCTTTCTTT	CASHVIGGNTEAFF
TRBD2	TRBV28	-	TRBJ2-3	TGTGCCAGCAGACAACTAGCGGGGATAAGCACAGATACGCAGTATTTT	CASRQLAGISTDTQYF
-	TRBV29-1	-	TRBJ1-2	TGCAGCGTTAACCTTGACTACACCTATGGCTACACCTTC	CSVNLDYTYGYTF
-	TRBV15	-	TRBJ1-1	TGTGCCACCAGCAGAGATCGCGGGAACACTGAAGCTTTCTTT	CATSRDRGNTEAFF
TRBD1	TRBV27	-	TRBJ1-4	TGTGCCAGCAGTCCAGCGGACAGGGGTTGGGAAAAACTGTTTTTT	CASSPADRGWEKLFF